These 15 T cell receptor beta chains came from one sample sequenced in a study of CD8 T cells in ankylosing spondylitis. Findings of the study overall: It appeared that ankylosing spondylitis blood was characterized by a TCR beta motif of 8 or 9 highly homologous variants.

TCRdb re-analysed the 5' RACE reads in MiXCR, keeping a single row per CDR3 protein. The sample holds more than 500,000 distinct CDR3 sequences, about 5.7% seen once. These receptors have no known antigen. The sample comprised blood, either unsorted or a sorted T cell fraction (not recorded which). These receptors all stem from a male donor with ankylosing spondylitis.

This clonotype appeared many times. The rearrangement links TRBV20-1 to TRBJ2-3; D gene ambiguous. The CDR3 runs to 13 residues. CDR1 is DFQATT, CDR2 SNEGSKA, per germline (reference sequence). V was cut by 5 bases and J by 0 bases, with 9 bases left in between. CDR3 coding DNA: TGCAGTGCTTGCGACACCAGCACAGATACGCAGTATTTT. The encoded protein is CSACDTSTDTQYF.

This clonotype was seen a single time. A much bigger clone sits one base away, suggesting this may be a read error. This chain uses TRBV4-3 with TRBJ2-1; 9 bases line up with TRBD1. The CDR3 contains 15 residues. CDR1 is LGHNA and CDR2 is YSLEER in the germline V gene. V lost 7 bases, J lost 7 bases, and 11 bases stayed unmatched. In DNA form, the CDR3 reads TGCGCCAGCATCCAGGCAAGGACAGGGGAAAATGAGCAGTTCTTC. Translating gives CASIQARTGENEQFF.

This clonotype was picked up many times. The chain uses TRBV5-1 and TRBJ2-4; D might be TRBD1 (7 bases). The V gene's germline CDR1 is SGHRS and CDR2 YFSETQ. This CDR3 has 15 amino acids. Trimming cost V 0 bases and J 4 bases, with 11 bases left between them. CDR3 coding DNA: TGCGCCAGCAGCTTGGTGGCAGGGGGGAAAAACATTCAGTACTTC. It encodes CASSLVAGGKNIQYF.

This clonotype was observed a handful of times. This chain uses TRBV30 with TRBJ2-7; possibly TRBD2 for D (5 bases). CDR1 and CDR2 (germline): GTSNPN, SVGIG (reference sequence). Trimming removed 3 bases at V and 2 bases at J, with 14 bases between. The CDR3 has 14 amino acids. The CDR3 nucleotides are TGTGCCTGGAGGGGAGTCGGTTCTCCCTACGAGCAGTACTTC. Residues: CAWRGVGSPYEQYF.

Many counts were recorded for this clonotype. The chain combines TRBV7-2 with TRBJ1-5, with D unclear. With 1 base removed from V and 5 bases from J, the gap between germline ends came to 9 bases. Germline V gives CDR1 SGHTA, CDR2 FQGNSA. The CDR3 is made up of 14 amino acids. CDR3 amino acids: CASSLGAGDQPQHF. CDR3 nucleotides: TGTGCCAGCAGCTTAGGGGCCGGCGATCAGCCCCAGCATTTT.

This clonotype was counted ten times or more. The genes are TRBV3-1 and TRBJ2-7; D not resolved. V lost 5 bases and J lost 9, with 11 bases in between. The CDR3 extends over 11 amino acids. In germline, CDR1 is LGHDT, CDR2 YNNKEL (reference sequence). CDR3 sequence (DNA): TGTGCCAGCAGCTTCCGTTTTGTGCAGTACTTC. This encodes CASSFRFVQYF.

The rearrangement uses TRBV28 and TRBJ2-7; D remains ambiguous. The CDR3 spans 15 residues. The V and J ends lost 3 bases and 0 bases respectively, with 12 bases between them. Germline V gives CDR1 MDHEN, CDR2 SYDVKM. The CDR3 region is CASSLWLESSYEQYF. In nucleotides, the CDR3 is TGTGCCAGCAGTTTGTGGTTGGAGAGCTCCTACGAGCAGTACTTC.

A few counts support this clonotype. The chain is built from TRBV27 and TRBJ2-7, with 7 bases matching TRBD1. The germline gives CDR1 MNHEY, CDR2 SMNVEV (reference sequence). The J segment lost 6 bases and the V segment lost 6 bases, leaving 11 bases of the junction unmatched. There are 14 residues in the CDR3. CDR3 DNA: TGTGCCAGCAGGGCTTTGAGGGGGCAGGGCGAGCAGTACTTC. It translates to CASRALRGQGEQYF.

This clonotype was counted many times. V gene TRBV27 combines with J gene TRBJ2-7, with D perhaps TRBD1 (5 bases). Per germline, CDR1 MNHEY and CDR2 SMNVEV (reference sequence). The V gene lost 6 bases and the J gene lost 5 bases, with 11 bases spanning the gap. This CDR3 has 12 amino acids. CDR3 protein: CASRTGSNEQYF. CDR3 nucleotide sequence: TGTGCCAGCAGAACAGGTTCGAACGAGCAGTACTTC.

This clonotype was picked up many times. The chain joins TRBV29-1 to TRBJ2-1; 8 nucleotides line up with TRBD2. The ends lost 3 bases at V and 0 bases at J; junction bases unmatched: 7. CDR3 size: 16 residues. Germline V gives CDR1 SQVTM, CDR2 ANQGSEA. CDR3 DNA sequence: TGCAGCGTTGAGTCGACCGGGACTAGCTCCTACAATGAGCAGTTCTTC. Translated, it gives CSVESTGTSSYNEQFF.

This clonotype was recorded many times. The J gene is TRBJ1-6, the V gene TRBV12-3 or TRBV12-4; D gene ambiguous. This CDR3 comprises 13 residues. Trimming took off 3 bases at V and 7 bases at J, with 7 bases between the two ends. The CDR3 is CASSLLGNSPLHF. DNA for the CDR3: TGTGCCAGCAGTTTGTTGGGGAATTCACCCCTCCACTTT.

This clonotype was seen ten or more times. J is TRBJ1-3 and V is TRBV29-1, with D perhaps matching TRBD1 (5 bases). The CDR3 is made up of 13 amino acids. With 4 bases removed from V and 6 bases from J, the gap between germline ends came to 13 bases. Germline values: CDR1 SQVTM, CDR2 ANQGSEA. In nucleotides, the CDR3 is TGCAGCGTTGGGCATTGGGGGGAAAACACCATATATTTT. This codes for CSVGHWGENTIYF.

This clonotype was seen many times. The chain links TRBV7-2 to TRBJ1-4, with a tentative D call TRBD1 (5 bases). This CDR3 is built from 16 residues. V was trimmed by 0 bases and J by 0 bases, leaving 8 bases between them. CDR1 is SGHTA and CDR2 is FQGNSA in the germline V gene. Written as DNA, the CDR3 is TGTGCCAGCAGCTTAGCGGGGACTGCAACTAATGAAAAACTGTTTTTT. Translation gives CASSLAGTATNEKLFF. The full variable domain, completed using reference TRBV7-2 and TRBJ1-4, is GAGVSQSPSNKVTEKGKDVELRCDPISGHTALYWYRQSLGQGLEFLIYFQGNSAPDKSGLPSDRFSAERTGGSVSTLTIQRTQQEDSAVYLCASSLAGTATNEKLFFGSGTQLSVL.

The sample holds many counts of this clonotype. The chain links TRBV29-1 to TRBJ1-5; 7 bases line up with TRBD1. CDR1 SQVTM and CDR2 ANQGSEA come from the germline V gene. V shed 4 bases and J 5 bases; nucleotides not matched to a gene: 5. The CDR3 totals 13 residues. The CDR3 bases are TGCAGCGTTGGAATGGACAGGTATCAGCCCCAGCATTTT. Translated: CSVGMDRYQPQHF.

The gene calls are TRBV4-2 and TRBJ2-5; D not resolved. V was pared by 0 bases and J by 4 bases, with 15 bases between. CDR3 length equals 16 residues. Germline V gene lookup returns CDR1 LGHNA and CDR2 YNFKEQ. The CDR3 protein is CASSQDRVRVGETQYF. The CDR3 DNA reads as TGTGCCAGCAGCCAAGATCGAGTTAGAGTTGGAGAGACCCAGTACTTC.